This T cell receptor beta chain was found in a study of cytomegalovirus exposure and HLA in healthy donors. Germline CDR1 reads SGDLS; CDR2 reads YYNGEE. Trimming took 3 bases from V and 4 from J, leaving 11 bases between them. CDR3 length: 13 amino acids. Generated by immunoSEQ multiplex PCR, the TCRdb table keeps only in-frame clones and is missing some. The sample consists of about 200,000 clones, 70% to 90% of them appearing once. The chain carries TRBV9 and TRBJ2-7; D unresolved. The TCR originated in a woman aged 18-30 years in good health and CMV-seronegative. What was sequenced was PBMCs. The CDR3, as DNA: TGTGCCAGCAGCGGAACTTTGGGTTACGAGCAGTACTTC. Amino acids: CASSGTLGYEQYF.